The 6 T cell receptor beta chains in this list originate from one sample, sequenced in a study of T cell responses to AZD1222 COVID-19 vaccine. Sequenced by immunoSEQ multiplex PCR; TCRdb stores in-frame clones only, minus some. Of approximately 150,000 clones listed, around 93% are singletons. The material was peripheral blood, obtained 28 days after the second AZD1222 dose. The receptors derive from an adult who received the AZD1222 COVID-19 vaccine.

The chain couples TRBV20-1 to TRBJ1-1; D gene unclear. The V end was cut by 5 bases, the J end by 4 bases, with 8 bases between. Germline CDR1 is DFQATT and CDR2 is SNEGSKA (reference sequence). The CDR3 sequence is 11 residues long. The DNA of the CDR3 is TGCAGTGCTGGACCCGGCACTGAAGCTTTCTTT. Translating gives CSAGPGTEAFF.

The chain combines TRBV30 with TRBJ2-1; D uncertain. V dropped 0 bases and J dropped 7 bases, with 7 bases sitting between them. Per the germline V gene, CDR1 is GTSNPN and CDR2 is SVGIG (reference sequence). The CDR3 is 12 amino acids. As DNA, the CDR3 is TGTGCCTGGAGTGTTTATCGGAATGAGCAGTTCTTC. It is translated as CAWSVYRNEQFF.

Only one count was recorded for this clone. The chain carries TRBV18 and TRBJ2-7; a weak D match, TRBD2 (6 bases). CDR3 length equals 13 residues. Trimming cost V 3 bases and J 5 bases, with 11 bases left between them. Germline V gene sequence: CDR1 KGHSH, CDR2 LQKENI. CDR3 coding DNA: TGTGCCAGCTCACCCTCGGGACTGAACGAGCAGTACTTC. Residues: CASSPSGLNEQYF.

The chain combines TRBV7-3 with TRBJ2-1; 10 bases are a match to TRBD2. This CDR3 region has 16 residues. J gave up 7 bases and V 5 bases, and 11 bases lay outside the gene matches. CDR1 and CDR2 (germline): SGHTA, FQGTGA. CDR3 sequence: CASSPNPGLAFNEQFF. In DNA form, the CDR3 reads TGTGCCAGCAGCCCTAATCCGGGACTAGCGTTTAATGAGCAGTTCTTC.

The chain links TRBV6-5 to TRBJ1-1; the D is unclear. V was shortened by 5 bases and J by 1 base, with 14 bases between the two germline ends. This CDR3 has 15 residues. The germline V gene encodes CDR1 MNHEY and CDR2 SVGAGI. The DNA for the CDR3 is TGTGCCAGCAGTCTTACACCTGACACGAACACTGAAGCTTTCTTT. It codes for CASSLTPDTNTEAFF.

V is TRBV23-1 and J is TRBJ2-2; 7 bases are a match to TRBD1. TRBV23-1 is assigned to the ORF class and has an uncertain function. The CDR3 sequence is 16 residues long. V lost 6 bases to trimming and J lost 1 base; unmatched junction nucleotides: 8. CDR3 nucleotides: TGCGCCAGCAGCCTCAAGGGACAGAAGAACACCGGGGAGCTGTTTTTT. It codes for CASSLKGQKNTGELFF.